Reported below is one TCR beta chain. This sample stems from a study of T cells in Graves' hyperthyroidism and ophthalmopathy. Study-wide background: Peripheral blood specimens were obtained at initial diagnosis, prior to any treatment.

RNA transcripts served as the template for amplifying TCR beta CDR3 regions. RT-PCR in the first round (using the HTBI primer set) targeted the TCR CDR3. MiXCR was run by TCRdb on the multiplex PCR reads, yielding one entry per CDR3 protein. The sample includes over 400,000 distinct CDR3 sequences, around 15% of them seen just once. At least 3 on the Clinical Activity Score was recorded for ophthalmopathy patients, who also had NOSPECS grade at least 4 and duration under 3 months. Input material: blood. The TCR comes from a man aged 18 to 29 with Graves' ophthalmopathy.

This CDR3 reads CAWRKTSGAIGELFF. The CDR3 nucleotides read TGTGCCTGGAGAAAGACTAGCGGGGCGATCGGGGAGCTGTTTTTT. The rearrangement uses TRBV30 and TRBJ2-2; 11 bases map to TRBD2. V lost 3 bases, J lost 7 bases, and 7 bases stayed unmatched. CDR3 length: 15 residues. Germline V gene sequence: CDR1 GTSNPN, CDR2 SVGIG (reference sequence).